The 24 T cell receptor beta chains below come from one sample, sequenced in a study of blood T cell repertoires in COVID-19. Assay: immunoSEQ multiplex PCR; the TCRdb copy retains only in-frame clones and omits some. The sample consists of about 140,000 clones, approximately 85% of them appearing once. Sequencing used peripheral blood. The receptors derive from a man in his fifties with acute or convalescent COVID-19.

The V call is TRBV11-2, the J call TRBJ2-7; TRBD2 agrees at 7 bases. The length of the CDR3 is 15 residues. The ends lost 1 base at V and 1 base at J; junction bases unmatched: 4. Per the germline V gene, CDR1 is SGHAT and CDR2 is FQNNGV. The CDR3 DNA reads as TGTGCCAGCAGCTTAGGGCTAGCGGAGTCCTACGAGCAGTACTTC. It is translated as CASSLGLAESYEQYF. Filled out from reference TRBV11-2 and TRBJ2-7, the complete variable domain reads EAGVAQSPRYKIIEKRQSVAFWCNPISGHATLYWYQQILGQGPKLLIQFQNNGVVDDSQLPKDRFSAERLKGVDSTLKIQPAKLEDSAVYLCASSLGLAESYEQYFGPGTRLTVT.

This CDR3 is CSASPPQGRINSPLHF. The CDR3 bases are TGCAGTGCTAGTCCCCCGCAGGGGCGAATTAATTCACCCCTCCACTTT. The chain employs TRBV20-1 and TRBJ1-6; possibly TRBD1 for D (6 bases). Germline V gene sequence: CDR1 DFQATT, CDR2 SNEGSKA (reference sequence). CDR3 length equals 16 residues. Deletions cut 3 bases from V and 6 bases from J, with 18 bases between.

The chain is built from TRBV3-1 (or the pseudogene TRBV3-2) and TRBJ2-7, with 7 bases that match TRBD1. The V gene end was trimmed by 4 bases and the J gene end by 3 bases; junction bases not matched to a gene: 9. The germline gives CDR1 LGHDT, CDR2 YNNKEL (reference sequence). The length of the CDR3 is 15 residues. In DNA, the CDR3 is TGTGCCAGCAGCCCGCGGACAGGCTCATACTACGAGCAGTACTTC. Residues: CASSPRTGSYYEQYF.

The chain couples TRBV5-1 to TRBJ2-5; no reliable D call. The germline CDR1 and CDR2 sequences are SGHRS and YFSETQ. The CDR3 is 13 amino acids. V was cut by 0 bases and J by 5 bases, with 8 bases left in between. The CDR3, as DNA: TGCGCCAGCAGCTTGGTACATGGCGAGACCCAGTACTTC. Protein sequence: CASSLVHGETQYF.

This clone was counted only a few times. The chain is built from TRBV12-5 and TRBJ2-7; D gene unclear. The CDR3 totals 12 residues. Between the trimmed V and J ends, which lost 6 bases and 6 bases, there was a span of 12 bases. Germline-derived CDR1 and CDR2 are LGHNT and FRNRAP. CDR3 protein: CASGPSPREQYF. The CDR3 DNA reads as TGTGCTAGTGGCCCAAGCCCCCGCGAGCAGTACTTC.

The genes are TRBV5-1 and TRBJ1-4; 11 nucleotides line up with TRBD1. This CDR3 spans 16 amino acids. Per the germline V gene, CDR1 is SGHRS and CDR2 is YFSETQ. Trimming removed 5 bases from V and 3 bases from J; junction bases left unmatched: 6. The CDR3 DNA is TGCGCCAGCAGGTCCGGGACAGGGGGACCTAATGAAAAACTGTTTTTT. Its protein is CASRSGTGGPNEKLFF.

The chain uses TRBV27 and TRBJ2-7; D might be TRBD1 (5 bases). The CDR3 consists of 14 residues. The ends were cut back, 3 bases at V and 1 base at J, with 10 bases in the middle. Germline loops: CDR1 MNHEY, CDR2 SMNVEV (reference sequence). The CDR3 loop is CASSFSQGSYEQYF. The CDR3 DNA sequence: TGTGCCAGCAGTTTCTCGCAGGGTTCCTACGAGCAGTACTTC.

V gene TRBV19 combines with J gene TRBJ1-5; 9 bases match TRBD1. With V trimmed by 5 bases and J by 1 base, 6 bases remained unmatched. The CDR3 has 16 residues. In germline, CDR1 is LNHDA, CDR2 SQIVND (reference sequence). The CDR3 DNA is TGTGCCAGTAGTGGATTACAGGGGGCAAGCAATCAGCCCCAGCATTTT. Translating gives CASSGLQGASNQPQHF. The entire variable domain, with the rest obtained from reference TRBV19 and TRBJ1-5, is as follows: DGGITQSPKYLFRKEGQNVTLSCEQNLNHDAMYWYRQDPGQGLRLIYYSQIVNDFQKGDIAEGYSVSREKKESFPLTVTSAQKNPTAFYLCASSGLQGASNQPQHFGDGTRLSIL.

This CDR3 reads CASSGPGANSGNTIYF. DNA for the CDR3: TGTGCCAGCAGTGGCCCCGGAGCGAACTCTGGAAACACCATATATTTT. V gene TRBV25-1 combines with J gene TRBJ1-3; no clear D gene. The germline gives CDR1 MGHDK, CDR2 SYGVNS. Trimming pared 4 bases from V and 0 bases from J, leaving 13 bases between. This CDR3 has 16 amino acids.

In its sample, this clone was seen once. The same CDR3 also results from other DNA sequences found in this sample. This chain uses TRBV12-3 or TRBV12-4 with TRBJ1-1, with no clear D. CDR3 length: 12 residues. The germline V and J ends were trimmed by 5 bases and 1 base, with 5 bases remaining between them. In nucleotides, the CDR3 is TGTGCCAGCAGTCCCGGGAACACTGAAGCTTTCTTT. Its protein is CASSPGNTEAFF.

This clone was observed once. This chain joins TRBV10-1 and TRBJ1-1; no firm D call. The germline CDR1 and CDR2 sequences are WNHNN and SYGVQD (reference sequence). The CDR3 consists of 15 residues. Trimming shortened V by 2 bases and J by 0 bases, and 10 bases separated the two germline ends. CDR3 sequence: CASSEGSGVNTEAFF. In DNA, the CDR3 is TGCGCCAGCAGTGAGGGCTCCGGGGTGAACACTGAAGCTTTCTTT.

The chain joins TRBV5-1 to TRBJ2-1, with 9 bases fitting TRBD2. Germline assignment: CDR1 SGHRS and CDR2 YFSETQ. The CDR3 sequence is 16 residues long. V was pared by 5 bases and J by 4 bases, with 10 bases of the junction left unmatched. The CDR3 sequence: CASSRLAGAAYNEQFF. In DNA form, the CDR3 reads TGCGCCAGCAGTCGTTTAGCGGGGGCCGCTTACAATGAGCAGTTCTTC.

The chain employs TRBV9 and TRBJ2-2, with 13 bases fitting TRBD2. With V trimmed by 0 bases and J by 6 bases, 11 bases remained unmatched. This CDR3 has 19 residues. Germline CDR1 SGDLS, CDR2 YYNGEE. CDR3 amino acids: CASSVATRGTSGAAGELFF. In nucleotides, the CDR3 is TGTGCCAGCAGCGTAGCTACGAGGGGGACTAGCGGGGCAGCCGGGGAGCTGTTTTTT. The full variable domain, with the rest looked up from reference TRBV9 and TRBJ2-2, is DSGVTQTPKHLITATGQRVTLRCSPRSGDLSVYWYQQSLDQGLQFLIQYYNGEERAKGNILERFSAQQFPDLHSELNLSSLELGDSALYFCASSVATRGTSGAAGELFFGEGSRLTVL.

This clone was recorded only once. The gene calls are TRBV5-3 and TRBJ1-1; D perhaps matches TRBD1 (5 bases). TRBV5-3 is given ORF status, its function remaining uncertain. Trimming stripped 4 bases from V and 3 bases from J, with 7 bases between. The CDR3 totals 12 residues. For the CDR3, the DNA is TGTGCCAGAAGCCCCAGGGACACTGAAGCTTTCTTT. Its translation: CARSPRDTEAFF.

The chain recombines TRBV3-1 (or the pseudogene TRBV3-2) with TRBJ2-5; 8 nucleotides line up with TRBD1. The trim removed 0 bases at V and 5 bases at J, leaving 17 bases unmatched. Germline lookup yields CDR1 LGHDT and CDR2 YNNKEL (reference sequence). The CDR3 totals 19 residues. The CDR3 is CASSQDIPQGAPSLETQYF. The CDR3 region has the DNA TGTGCCAGCAGCCAAGATATCCCCCAGGGGGCGCCCTCTTTGGAGACCCAGTACTTC.

The chain combines TRBV27 with TRBJ1-4, with D perhaps TRBD1 (6 bases). The length of the CDR3 is 14 residues. The ends were cut back, 6 bases at V and 8 bases at J, with 16 bases in the middle. The germline gives CDR1 MNHEY, CDR2 SMNVEV (reference sequence). CDR3 in DNA: TGTGCCAGCAGCCACCCAGGGGCGAACGAAAAACTGTTTTTT. This sequence encodes CASSHPGANEKLFF.

The V gene is TRBV12-3 or TRBV12-4, the J gene TRBJ2-1; no reliable D call. CDR3 length: 12 residues. The V and J ends lost 6 bases and 5 bases respectively, with 8 bases between them. This chain's CDR3 is CASSQANNEQFF. CDR3 sequence (DNA): TGTGCCAGCAGCCAGGCTAACAATGAGCAGTTCTTC.

The V and J genes are TRBV9 and TRBJ1-6; D unresolved. This CDR3 contains 13 residues. The V gene lost 0 bases and the J gene lost 6 bases, with 4 bases spanning the gap. Germline V gene sequence: CDR1 SGDLS, CDR2 YYNGEE. The CDR3 DNA reads as TGTGCCAGCAGCGTAGCAGTTAATTCACCCCTCCACTTT. Translation gives CASSVAVNSPLHF.

The chain combines TRBV10-3 with TRBJ1-5; possible D gene TRBD1, 5 bases. Trimming pared 4 bases from V and 0 bases from J, leaving 10 bases between. Looked up from germline, CDR1 is ENHRY and CDR2 is SYGVKD. The CDR3 is 15 amino acids. The CDR3 nucleotides are TGTGCCATCAGTGGAGACAGTTATAGCAATCAGCCCCAGCATTTT. Protein product: CAISGDSYSNQPQHF.

This clone has a handful of counts. The chain carries TRBV5-1 and TRBJ2-2; 14 bases align to TRBD2. With V trimmed by 0 bases and J by 6 bases, 7 bases remained unmatched. The CDR3 runs to 18 residues. Germline CDR1 SGHRS, CDR2 YFSETQ. CDR3 nucleotide sequence: TGCGCCAGCAGCTTGGCGGGTAGGGGACTAGCGGGAGCCGGGGAGCTGTTTTTT. Amino acid sequence: CASSLAGRGLAGAGELFF.

V and J are TRBV24-1 and TRBJ2-5; tentatively, D is TRBD2 (6 bases). V gave up 5 bases and J gave up 7 bases, with 13 bases separating them. From germline, CDR1 is KGHDR and CDR2 SFDVKD. The CDR3 extends over 13 amino acids. The CDR3 sequence is CATSVGSGGTQYF. Here the CDR3 DNA reads TGTGCCACCAGTGTCGGGAGTGGTGGGACCCAGTACTTC.

This clone was seen repeatedly, ten times or more. The V and J genes are TRBV9 and TRBJ2-3; 7 bases match TRBD1. This CDR3 comprises 14 residues. CDR1 SGDLS and CDR2 YYNGEE come from the germline V gene. V shed 0 bases and J 7 bases; nucleotides not matched to a gene: 5. The CDR3, as DNA: TGTGCCAGCAGCGTAGGGGACAGTCCGTATACGCAGTATTTT. Protein: CASSVGDSPYTQYF.

This sequence joins TRBV19 and TRBJ2-7; D unclear. CDR1 is LNHDA and CDR2 is SQIVND in the germline V gene (reference sequence). The CDR3 spans 13 residues. V was cut by 2 bases and J by 7 bases, with 12 bases left in between. CDR3 region: CASSIRPLVEQYF. CDR3 DNA: TGTGCCAGTAGTATACGTCCTTTAGTTGAGCAGTACTTC.

CDR3 DNA: TGTGCCAGCAGCAACAGACTAGCGGGAACGAACACCGGGGAGCTGTTTTTT. Residues: CASSNRLAGTNTGELFF. This sequence joins TRBV28 and TRBJ2-2; 11 bases are shared with TRBD2. J was trimmed by 0 bases and V by 6 bases; bases with no gene match: 6. CDR1 is MDHEN, CDR2 SYDVKM, per germline. The CDR3 extends over 17 amino acids. Variable domain in full (rest from reference TRBV28 and TRBJ2-2): DVKVTQSSRYLVKRTGEKVFLECVQDMDHENMFWYRQDPGLGLRLIYFSYDVKMKEKGDIPEGYSVSREKKERFSLILESASTNQTSMYLCASSNRLAGTNTGELFFGEGSRLTVL.